What follows describes a single TCR beta chain. This clonotype has more than one count but fewer than ten. Its antigen remains undetermined. No per-base quality is available; no much larger clone lies one base away. These data originate in a study of T-cell memory formation after mild COVID-19 (dated by TCRdb to about 2021). Describing the broader study: TCR sequence clusters from the two donors were found to be largely donor specific. In a couple of donors, T-cell clones that expanded and contracted after mild COVID-19 were followed by sequencing TCRalpha and TCRbeta repertoires longitudinally. The cohort comprised two young, previously healthy adult volunteers, one female and one male. What the research found in general, with its limitations: Only a couple of mild cases were covered in the study, and larger cohorts including severe cases with pre-infection samples were considered necessary. Some responding clones were found in pre-infection memory, which suggests that pre-existing cross-reactive memory T cells took part in the SARS-CoV-2 response. Clones contracting from day 15 to 85 had balanced CD4/CD8 phenotypes, while a second wave expanding from day 15 to 37 was biased towards CD4+. SARS-CoV-2 specificity of the second-wave clones peaking on day 37 was not confirmed. Contracting CD4+ clones were located mainly in the CM and EM memory subsets, whereas CD8+ clones were found to be enriched in EMRA.

Counted from cysteine to phenylalanine, this CDR3 has 13 amino acids. The read is trimmed to its CDR3 DNA, 39 bases read in frame from base 1. Trimmed from V: 8 bases; trimmed from J: 2 bases; junction bases lacking a gene match: 4. Reading the germline V gene gives CDR1 MNHEY and CDR2 SVGEGT. The data were produced on an Illumina NovaSeq 6000. cDNA libraries for TCRalpha and TCRbeta were prepared by 5'RACE using constant-segment primers, with sample barcodes and unique molecular identifiers added. RNA was extracted from every sample with Trizol reagent. Amplification of the libraries took two PCR steps, and the second step added a second sample barcode plus Illumina TruSeq adapters. Sequencing of the libraries was done on an Illumina NovaSeq, producing 2 x 150 bp paired-end reads. Concerning the study's data processing: The reads were demultiplexed and collapsed into UMI-guided consensus sequences using migec v1.2.7. Using mixcr v2.1.11, the UMI consensuses were aligned to TRA and TRB V and J templates and assembled into clonotypes. Clonotypes were classified as expanded or contracted when called significant by both edgeR and NoisET, with noise models trained on biological replicates. edgeR calls used a false discovery rate-adjusted p below 0.01 and a log2 fold-change threshold of 1. As an exploratory analysis of dynamics, max-normalized trajectories of the 1000 most abundant clonotypes were examined with PCA combined with hierarchical clustering. The CD4 or CD8 phenotype of responding clones was assigned using the separately sequenced CD4+ and CD8+ repertoires. TCRdb trimmed the raw reads at Q25, called clones with MiXCR and kept productive beta chains. Rows are unified per CDR3 protein, each entry keeping the most common DNA and genes. Clone size and V and J calls follow TCRdb, not the original study. The sample contains 250,000 to 350,000 distinct CDR3 sequences, approximately 19% of them found a single time. The ten largest account for over 20% of the sample.

Ficoll-Paque density gradient centrifugation was used to isolate PBMCs. The sequence was obtained from a man aged 18 to 29 who had mild COVID-19 (a few samples of this study predate the infection). The sample titles of this study are shuffled in the database, so cell type and time point are left out; the donor was told from shared clones. The rearrangement joined TRBV6-2 or TRBV6-3 to TRBJ2-7; 9 middle bases align to TRBD2. Sequencing input: PBMCs or a T cell subset sorted from them (not recorded which). CDR3 sequence: CASGLATTYEQYF. The base sequence is TGTGCCAGCGGACTAGCGACAACCTACGAGCAGTACTTC.